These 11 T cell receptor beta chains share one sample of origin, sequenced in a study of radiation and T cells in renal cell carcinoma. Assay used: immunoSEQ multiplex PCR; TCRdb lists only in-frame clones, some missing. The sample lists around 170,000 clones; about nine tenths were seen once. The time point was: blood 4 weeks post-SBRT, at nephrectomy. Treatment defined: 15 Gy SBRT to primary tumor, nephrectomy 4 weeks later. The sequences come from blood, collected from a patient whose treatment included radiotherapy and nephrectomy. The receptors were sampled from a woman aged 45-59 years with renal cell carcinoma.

This chain's CDR3 is CASSGGGLAGVDQETQYF. CDR3 DNA: TGTGCCAGTAGTGGAGGGGGACTAGCGGGGGTAGACCAAGAGACCCAGTACTTC. The chain is built from TRBV19 and TRBJ2-5; TRBD2 agrees at 14 bases. The germline gives CDR1 LNHDA, CDR2 SQIVND (reference sequence). The CDR3 is 18 amino acids. V was clipped by 5 bases and J by 0 bases; unmatched bases: 8.

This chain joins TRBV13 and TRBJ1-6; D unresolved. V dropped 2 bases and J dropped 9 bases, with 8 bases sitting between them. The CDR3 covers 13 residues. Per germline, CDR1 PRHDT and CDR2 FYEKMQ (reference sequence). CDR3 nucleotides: TGTGCCAGCAGCTTAAACCGGGGTTCACCCCTCCACTTT. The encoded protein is CASSLNRGSPLHF.

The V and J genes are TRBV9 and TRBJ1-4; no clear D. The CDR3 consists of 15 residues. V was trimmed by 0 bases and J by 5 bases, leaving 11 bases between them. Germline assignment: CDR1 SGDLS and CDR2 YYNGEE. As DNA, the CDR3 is TGTGCCAGCAGCGTAGGACGAGCCAAAAATGAAAAACTGTTTTTT. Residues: CASSVGRAKNEKLFF.

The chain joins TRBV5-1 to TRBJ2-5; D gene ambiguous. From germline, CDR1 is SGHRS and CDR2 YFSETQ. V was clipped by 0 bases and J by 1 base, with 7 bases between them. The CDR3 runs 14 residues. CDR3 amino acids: CASSLGRRQETQYF. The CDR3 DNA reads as TGCGCCAGCAGCTTGGGACGGCGCCAAGAGACCCAGTACTTC.

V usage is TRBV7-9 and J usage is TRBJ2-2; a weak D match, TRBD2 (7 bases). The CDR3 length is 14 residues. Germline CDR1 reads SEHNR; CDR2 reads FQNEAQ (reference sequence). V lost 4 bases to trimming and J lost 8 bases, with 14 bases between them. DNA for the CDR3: TGTGCCAGCAGCTACGCGGGGGCGACAGGGGAGCTGTTTTTT. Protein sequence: CASSYAGATGELFF.

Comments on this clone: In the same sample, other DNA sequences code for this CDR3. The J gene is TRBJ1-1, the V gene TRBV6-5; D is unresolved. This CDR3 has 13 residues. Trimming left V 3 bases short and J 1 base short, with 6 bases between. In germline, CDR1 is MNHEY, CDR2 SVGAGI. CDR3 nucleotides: TGTGCCAGCAGTTATGAGGGGAACACTGAAGCTTTCTTT. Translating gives CASSYEGNTEAFF.

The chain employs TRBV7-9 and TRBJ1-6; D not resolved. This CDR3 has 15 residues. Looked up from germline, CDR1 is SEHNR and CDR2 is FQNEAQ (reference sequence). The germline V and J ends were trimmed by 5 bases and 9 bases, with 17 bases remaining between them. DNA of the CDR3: TGTGCCAGCAGCCGCTTTTTAGGTCCTTTTTCACCCCTCCACTTT. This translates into CASSRFLGPFSPLHF.

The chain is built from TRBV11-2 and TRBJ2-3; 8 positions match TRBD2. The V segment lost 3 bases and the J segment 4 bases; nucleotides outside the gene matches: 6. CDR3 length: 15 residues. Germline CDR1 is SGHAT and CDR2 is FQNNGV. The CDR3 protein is CASSFGGGRSDTQYF. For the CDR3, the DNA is TGTGCCAGCAGCTTCGGCGGGGGGCGGTCAGATACGCAGTATTTT.

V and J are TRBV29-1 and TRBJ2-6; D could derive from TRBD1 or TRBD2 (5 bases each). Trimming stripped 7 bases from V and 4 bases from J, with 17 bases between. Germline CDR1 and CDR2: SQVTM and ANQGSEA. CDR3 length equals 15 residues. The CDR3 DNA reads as TGCAGCGCCTCGTGGGGGTCGGGAGGGGCCAACGTCCTGACTTTC. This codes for CSASWGSGGANVLTF.

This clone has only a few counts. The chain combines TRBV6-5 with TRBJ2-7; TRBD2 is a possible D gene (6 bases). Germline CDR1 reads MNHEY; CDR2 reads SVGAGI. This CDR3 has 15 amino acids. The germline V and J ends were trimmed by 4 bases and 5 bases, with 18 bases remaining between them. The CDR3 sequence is CASSWSHGGKDEQYF. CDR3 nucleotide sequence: TGTGCCAGCAGTTGGTCCCATGGGGGGAAGGACGAGCAGTACTTC.

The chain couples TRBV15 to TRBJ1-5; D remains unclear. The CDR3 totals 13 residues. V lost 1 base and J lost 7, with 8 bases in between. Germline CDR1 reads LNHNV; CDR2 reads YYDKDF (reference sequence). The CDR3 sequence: CATSRGRGQPQHF. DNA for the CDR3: TGTGCCACCAGCAGAGGGAGAGGACAGCCCCAGCATTTT.